Listed below are T cell receptor beta chains from one sample, sequenced in a study of monozygotic twins with inflammatory bowel disease. For each CDR3 protein, TCRdb gives one entry from its re-call of the 5' RACE reads, without DNA. Its table lists 160,000 or so distinct CDR3 sequences. Sequenced material: blood. The receptors stem from a human donor with ulcerative colitis or Crohn's disease, or a healthy co-twin of an affected twin (not recorded which). Both conserved end residues are part of each CDR3. Each record gives: V gene, J gene, CDR3 protein.

TRBV5-5	TRBJ1-5	CASSLAPSRDDQPQHF
TRBV4-2	TRBJ2-5	CASSVLPGQETQYF
TRBV20-1	TRBJ2-1	CSARARPGTSGGNSYNEQFF
TRBV7-3	TRBJ2-3	CASSLNYQADADTQYF
TRBV11-2	TRBJ2-7	CASSLGTGVYEQYF
TRBV7-7	TRBJ2-2	CASSHEGQGGGELFF
TRBV12-5	TRBJ2-6	CASGLSGPEANVLTF
TRBV4-3	TRBJ1-2	CASSQERGKNYGYTF
TRBV7-3	TRBJ2-3	CASSLGPSGATDTQYF
TRBV19	TRBJ1-1	CASSMNRANTEAFF
TRBV30	TRBJ1-4	CAWSVGAGAVPISREKLFF
TRBV19	TRBJ2-1	CASSTNLGNEQFF
TRBV12-3/TRBV12-4	TRBJ1-2	CASSPGRDGGYGYTF
TRBV5-4	TRBJ2-1	CASSLGGGPEQFF
TRBV5-8	TRBJ1-1	CASSSIQGPEAFF
TRBV3-1	TRBJ2-7	CASSPHLGGEQYF
TRBV20-1	TRBJ2-1	CSAPGLAGASYNEQFF
TRBV3-1	TRBJ1-1	CASSQGTVNTEAFF
TRBV7-2	TRBJ2-7	CASSLQGAYEQYF
TRBV20-1	TRBJ1-3	CSANFPGQTIYF